A selection of T cell receptor beta chains follows, all from one sample in a study of cytomegalovirus exposure and HLA in healthy donors. The assay was immunoSEQ multiplex PCR, and TCRdb's table has in-frame clones only and misses some. The table shows under 200,000 clones, with around 79% occurring only once. The sequencing input was PBMCs. The receptors stem from a woman in her thirties or forties in good health and CMV-seronegative. CDR3s include the opening cysteine and the closing phenylalanine or tryptophan. Each record gives: clone size, V gene, D gene, J gene, CDR3 DNA, CDR3 protein. The D gene is left open where the match is weak. Size tells how often a clone was seen (once, few, many) or the class of an expanded clone, and some rows leave it out.

clone_size: NA
v_call: TRBV11-2
d_call: NA
j_call: TRBJ2-7
cdr3_nt: TGTGCCAGCAGCTTATGGAGGGCAGCCACCTACGAGCAGTACTTC
cdr3_aa: CASSLWRAATYEQYF

clone_size: NA
v_call: TRBV2
d_call: TRBD1
j_call: TRBJ2-3
cdr3_nt: TGTGCCAGCAGTTTTTTACCACAGGGGAGCACAGATACGCAGTATTTT
cdr3_aa: CASSFLPQGSTDTQYF

clone_size: NA
v_call: TRBV5-5
d_call: NA
j_call: TRBJ2-7
cdr3_nt: TGTGCCAGCAGCTTGGGCGGTAGCTCCTACGAGCAGTACTTC
cdr3_aa: CASSLGGSSYEQYF

clone_size: few
v_call: TRBV6-5
d_call: TRBD1
j_call: TRBJ2-1
cdr3_nt: TGTGCCAGCAGCCCGACAGGGTTGGAGAGGGGTGAGCAGTTCTTC
cdr3_aa: CASSPTGLERGEQFF

clone_size: NA
v_call: TRBV18
d_call: TRBD2
j_call: TRBJ2-5
cdr3_nt: TGTGCCAGCTCCTGGGTGGGACTAGTTTCGCAAGAGACCCAGTACTTC
cdr3_aa: CASSWVGLVSQETQYF

clone_size: NA
v_call: TRBV5-1
d_call: TRBD2
j_call: TRBJ2-1
cdr3_nt: TGCGCCAGCAGAGAGGGCGGGGGGGATGAGCAGTTCTTC
cdr3_aa: CASREGGGDEQFF

clone_size: many
v_call: TRBV28
d_call: NA
j_call: TRBJ2-7
cdr3_nt: TGTGCCAGCTATCCGACAGGCCATCCCTACGAGCAGTACTTC
cdr3_aa: CASYPTGHPYEQYF

clone_size: NA
v_call: TRBV30
d_call: NA
j_call: TRBJ1-2
cdr3_nt: TGTGCCTGGAGTACTAGTTCGGTTACGAATGGCTACACCTTC
cdr3_aa: CAWSTSSVTNGYTF

clone_size: NA
v_call: TRBV4-2
d_call: TRBD2
j_call: TRBJ2-7
cdr3_nt: TGTGCCAGCAGCCAAGAAGGACAGGGACTAGCGCCCTACGAGCAGTACTTC
cdr3_aa: CASSQEGQGLAPYEQYF

clone_size: NA
v_call: TRBV4-3
d_call: NA
j_call: TRBJ2-1
cdr3_nt: TGCGCCAGCAGCCATTCCAGGGGAGTAGGGCTGGCTGAGCAGTTCTTC
cdr3_aa: CASSHSRGVGLAEQFF

clone_size: NA
v_call: TRBV7-8
d_call: TRBD1
j_call: TRBJ1-1
cdr3_nt: TGTGCCAGCAGCGTCCGCGGGACAGGGTTTAACATGAACACTGAAGCTTTCTTT
cdr3_aa: CASSVRGTGFNMNTEAFF

clone_size: NA
v_call: TRBV7-7
d_call: TRBD2
j_call: TRBJ2-3
cdr3_nt: TGTGCTAGCAGCTTACTAGCGCCCTCCACGACAGATACGCAGTATTTT
cdr3_aa: CASSLLAPSTTDTQYF

clone_size: NA
v_call: TRBV4-3
d_call: NA
j_call: TRBJ2-7
cdr3_nt: TGCGCCAGCAGCCAAGAATCGCAGGGTCGCTACGAGCAGTACTTC
cdr3_aa: CASSQESQGRYEQYF

clone_size: NA
v_call: TRBV5-1
d_call: NA
j_call: TRBJ2-5
cdr3_nt: TGCGCCAGCAGCTTGACAGGGAGCCAAGAGACCCAGTACTTC
cdr3_aa: CASSLTGSQETQYF

clone_size: NA
v_call: TRBV19
d_call: NA
j_call: TRBJ1-2
cdr3_nt: TGTGCCAGTAGTATTGTCAGGGGTCATGGCTACACCTTC
cdr3_aa: CASSIVRGHGYTF

clone_size: few
v_call: TRBV7-9
d_call: NA
j_call: TRBJ1-1
cdr3_nt: TGTGCCAGCAGCGAAGGGGACACTGAAGCTTTCTTT
cdr3_aa: CASSEGDTEAFF

clone_size: NA
v_call: TRBV28
d_call: NA
j_call: TRBJ2-2
cdr3_nt: TGTGCCAGCAGTTTAGTCAGGGCGAACACCGGGGAGCTGTTTTTT
cdr3_aa: CASSLVRANTGELFF

clone_size: NA
v_call: TRBV7-8
d_call: TRBD1
j_call: TRBJ2-7
cdr3_nt: TGTGCCAGCAGCGGGGGACAGGGGGCTCAGAGCAACCAGCTTTCCTTCTCCTACGAGCAGTACTTC
cdr3_aa: CASSGGQGAQSNQLSFSYEQYF

clone_size: NA
v_call: TRBV7-3
d_call: NA
j_call: TRBJ1-1
cdr3_nt: TGTGCCAGCAGCTCCAGGAACACTGAAGCTTTCTTT
cdr3_aa: CASSSRNTEAFF

clone_size: NA
v_call: TRBV7-6
d_call: NA
j_call: TRBJ1-5
cdr3_nt: TGTGCCAGCAGCTTTTTTGCCGGGGATCAGCCCCAGCATTTT
cdr3_aa: CASSFFAGDQPQHF

clone_size: NA
v_call: TRBV19
d_call: TRBD1
j_call: TRBJ2-7
cdr3_nt: TGTGCCAGTAGTAACAGGGGTATCTTCCGCGAGCAGTACTTC
cdr3_aa: CASSNRGIFREQYF

clone_size: NA
v_call: TRBV7-8
d_call: NA
j_call: TRBJ1-6
cdr3_nt: TGTGCCAGCAGCTTATACCAGTTGGATAATTCACCCCTCCACTTT
cdr3_aa: CASSLYQLDNSPLHF

clone_size: NA
v_call: TRBV11-3
d_call: NA
j_call: TRBJ1-6
cdr3_nt: TGTGCCAGCAGCTCCGCGGGTTATTCACCCCTCCACTTT
cdr3_aa: CASSSAGYSPLHF

clone_size: NA
v_call: TRBV9
d_call: TRBD1
j_call: TRBJ2-7
cdr3_nt: TGTGCCAGCAGCGTTGGGGACAGCACCTACGAGCAGTACTTC
cdr3_aa: CASSVGDSTYEQYF

clone_size: NA
v_call: TRBV21-1
d_call: NA
j_call: TRBJ1-3
cdr3_nt: TGTGCCAGCAGCAAATGGACAGGGATGCCTGGAAACACCATATATTTT
cdr3_aa: CASSKWTGMPGNTIYF

clone_size: NA
v_call: TRBV5-1
d_call: NA
j_call: TRBJ1-2
cdr3_nt: TGCGCCAGCAGCTTGGCTGCAGGGAACTATGGCTACACCTTC
cdr3_aa: CASSLAAGNYGYTF

clone_size: NA
v_call: TRBV5-1
d_call: NA
j_call: TRBJ1-6
cdr3_nt: TGCGCCAGCAGCTTGGTGGACAGTTCCTCACCCCTCCACTTT
cdr3_aa: CASSLVDSSSPLHF

clone_size: NA
v_call: TRBV12-5
d_call: NA
j_call: TRBJ2-1
cdr3_nt: TGTGCTAGTGGTCCCTCGGGGGTTTACAATGAGCAGTTCTTC
cdr3_aa: CASGPSGVYNEQFF

clone_size: NA
v_call: TRBV7-3
d_call: NA
j_call: TRBJ1-1
cdr3_nt: TGTGCCAGCAGCTTAGGGGGCCTCAGTGAAGCTTTCTTT
cdr3_aa: CASSLGGLSEAFF

clone_size: few
v_call: TRBV5-1
d_call: NA
j_call: TRBJ1-1
cdr3_nt: TGCGCCAGCAGACAACAGGGTTTGGGGGGGAAGAACACTGAAGCTTTCTTT
cdr3_aa: CASRQQGLGGKNTEAFF

clone_size: once
v_call: TRBV6-6
d_call: NA
j_call: TRBJ2-1
cdr3_nt: TGTGCCAGCAGCCTCGATTGGCATGAGCAGTTCTTC
cdr3_aa: CASSLDWHEQFF

clone_size: NA
v_call: TRBV19
d_call: NA
j_call: TRBJ2-1
cdr3_nt: TGTGCCAGTAGTACGACCGGGACACTTTACAATGAGCAGTTCTTC
cdr3_aa: CASSTTGTLYNEQFF

clone_size: NA
v_call: TRBV14
d_call: TRBD1
j_call: TRBJ1-6
cdr3_nt: TGTGCCAGCAGCCTCAGCTGGACAGGGAGGGGTTCACCCCTCCACTTT
cdr3_aa: CASSLSWTGRGSPLHF

clone_size: NA
v_call: TRBV28
d_call: NA
j_call: TRBJ2-7
cdr3_nt: TGTGCCAGCAGTGTCCACTCGGGAAAGAAGTACGAGCAGTACTTC
cdr3_aa: CASSVHSGKKYEQYF

clone_size: NA
v_call: TRBV28
d_call: TRBD1
j_call: TRBJ1-1
cdr3_nt: TGTGCCAGTTCCCGGGACAGGAGGTCAAACACTGAAGCTTTCTTT
cdr3_aa: CASSRDRRSNTEAFF

clone_size: NA
v_call: TRBV6-6
d_call: TRBD2
j_call: TRBJ2-1
cdr3_nt: TGTGCCAGCAGGGGGACTAGCGGGGGGCATGAGCAGTTCTTC
cdr3_aa: CASRGTSGGHEQFF

clone_size: NA
v_call: TRBV2
d_call: NA
j_call: TRBJ1-5
cdr3_nt: TGTGCCAGCAGTGTTGGCAGGGGAAATCAGCCCCAGCATTTT
cdr3_aa: CASSVGRGNQPQHF

clone_size: NA
v_call: TRBV19
d_call: TRBD1
j_call: TRBJ2-1
cdr3_nt: TGTGCCAGTAGCCGGGACAGGGGCAGCAGAGAGCAGTTCTTC
cdr3_aa: CASSRDRGSREQFF

clone_size: NA
v_call: TRBV29-1
d_call: TRBD1
j_call: TRBJ1-2
cdr3_nt: TGCAGCGTATTAGACTTGACAGGGGGCCCTCTATCTAACTATGGCTACACCTTC
cdr3_aa: CSVLDLTGGPLSNYGYTF

clone_size: NA
v_call: TRBV2
d_call: TRBD1
j_call: TRBJ1-4
cdr3_nt: TGTGCCAGCAGGCCTCGGACCGCGACTAACCGGGACAGAACGTGTCAACTGTTTTTT
cdr3_aa: CASRPRTATNRDRTCQLFF

clone_size: NA
v_call: TRBV7-7
d_call: TRBD1
j_call: TRBJ1-1
cdr3_nt: TGTGCTAGCAGCTTAGACAGGGGAACTGAAGCTTTCTTT
cdr3_aa: CASSLDRGTEAFF

clone_size: NA
v_call: TRBV2
d_call: TRBD2
j_call: TRBJ2-7
cdr3_nt: TGTGCCAGCAGTGAAAGAGCGGGGGACTCCTACGAGCAGTACTTC
cdr3_aa: CASSERAGDSYEQYF

clone_size: NA
v_call: TRBV10-3
d_call: TRBD2
j_call: TRBJ2-3
cdr3_nt: TGTGCCATCCTCTTGGACCGCAATGTTGGGACTAGCGGGGGGCCCGTGCCTCCCACAGATACGCAGTATTTT
cdr3_aa: CAILLDRNVGTSGGPVPPTDTQYF

clone_size: NA
v_call: TRBV5-6
d_call: TRBD1
j_call: TRBJ1-2
cdr3_nt: TGTGCCAGCAGCCGGGACAGGGTTCCCTATGGCTACACCTTC
cdr3_aa: CASSRDRVPYGYTF

clone_size: few
v_call: TRBV30
d_call: NA
j_call: TRBJ1-2
cdr3_nt: TGTGCCCTGTCGCAGGGGTATGGCTACACCTTC
cdr3_aa: CALSQGYGYTF

clone_size: once
v_call: TRBV19
d_call: NA
j_call: TRBJ1-5
cdr3_nt: TGTGCCAGTCAGGGGATTTATAGCAATCAGCCCCAGCATTTT
cdr3_aa: CASQGIYSNQPQHF

clone_size: NA
v_call: TRBV5-4
d_call: NA
j_call: TRBJ1-4
cdr3_nt: TGTGCCAGCAGCCCCGCTCCGAGAAATGAAAAACTGTTTTTT
cdr3_aa: CASSPAPRNEKLFF

clone_size: NA
v_call: TRBV11-2
d_call: NA
j_call: TRBJ1-5
cdr3_nt: TGTGCCAGCAGCACGAACGGGGGTCAGCCCCAGCATTTT
cdr3_aa: CASSTNGGQPQHF

clone_size: NA
v_call: TRBV7-9
d_call: NA
j_call: TRBJ1-1
cdr3_nt: TGTTCCAGCAGCCCTTCCGCGGGGGGAAAGAGCACTGAAGCTTTCTTT
cdr3_aa: CSSSPSAGGKSTEAFF

clone_size: NA
v_call: TRBV5-1
d_call: TRBD1
j_call: TRBJ2-5
cdr3_nt: TGCGCCAGCAGCTTGGGGACAGGGGCCGGCGAGACCCAGTACTTC
cdr3_aa: CASSLGTGAGETQYF

clone_size: NA
v_call: TRBV2
d_call: NA
j_call: TRBJ1-5
cdr3_nt: TGTGCCAGCAGTTTCAGTACGAATCAGCCCCAGCATTTT
cdr3_aa: CASSFSTNQPQHF

clone_size: NA
v_call: TRBV25-1
d_call: NA
j_call: TRBJ1-4
cdr3_nt: TGTGCCAGCAGCCAGCGCGGGAGGATAGAAAAACTGTTTTTT
cdr3_aa: CASSQRGRIEKLFF

clone_size: NA
v_call: TRBV10-3
d_call: TRBD2
j_call: TRBJ2-3
cdr3_nt: TGTGCCATCAGTGCGACTAGCGGGGTCACAGATACGCAGTATTTT
cdr3_aa: CAISATSGVTDTQYF

clone_size: NA
v_call: TRBV7-2
d_call: TRBD2
j_call: TRBJ2-1
cdr3_nt: TGTGCCAGCAGCTCGGGACTAGCGGGAAACAATGAGCAGTTCTTC
cdr3_aa: CASSSGLAGNNEQFF

clone_size: NA
v_call: TRBV6-1
d_call: TRBD2
j_call: TRBJ2-5
cdr3_nt: TGTGCCAGCGGAGGTGCTAGCGGGGTAGGAGAGACCCAGTACTTC
cdr3_aa: CASGGASGVGETQYF